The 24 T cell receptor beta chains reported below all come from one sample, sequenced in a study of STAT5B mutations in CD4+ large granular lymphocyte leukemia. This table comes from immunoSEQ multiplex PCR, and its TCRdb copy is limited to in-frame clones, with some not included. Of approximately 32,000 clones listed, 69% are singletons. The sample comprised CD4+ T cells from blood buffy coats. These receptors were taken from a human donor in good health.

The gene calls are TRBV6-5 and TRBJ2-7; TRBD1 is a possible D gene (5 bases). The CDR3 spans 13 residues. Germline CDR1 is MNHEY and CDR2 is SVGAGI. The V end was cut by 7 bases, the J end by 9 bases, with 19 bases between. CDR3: CASTDDKGKWQYF. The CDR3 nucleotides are TGTGCCAGCACCGACGACAAGGGGAAATGGCAGTACTTC.

CDR3 DNA sequence: TGCGCCAGCAGCTTCGCGGGACTAGCGGGGGTTTACAATGAGCAGTTCTTC. It specifies CASSFAGLAGVYNEQFF. The gene calls are TRBV5-1 and TRBJ2-1; TRBD2 agrees at 14 bases. V trimming: 2 bases; J trimming: 4 bases; junction bases outside the gene matches: 5. The CDR3 has 17 amino acids. Germline CDR1 and CDR2: SGHRS and YFSETQ.

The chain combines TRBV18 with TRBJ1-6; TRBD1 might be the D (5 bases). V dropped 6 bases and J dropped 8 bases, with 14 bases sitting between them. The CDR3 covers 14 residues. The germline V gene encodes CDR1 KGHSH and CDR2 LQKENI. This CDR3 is CASSPGRVYSPLHF. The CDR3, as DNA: TGTGCCAGCTCCCCGGGACGCGTATATTCACCCCTCCACTTT.

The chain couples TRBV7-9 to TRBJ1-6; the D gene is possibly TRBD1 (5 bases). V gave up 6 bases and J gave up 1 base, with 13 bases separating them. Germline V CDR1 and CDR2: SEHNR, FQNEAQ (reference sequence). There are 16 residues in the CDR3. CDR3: CASRSGVGSYNSPLHF. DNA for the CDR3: TGTGCCAGCAGATCGGGGGTTGGGTCCTATAATTCACCCCTCCACTTT.

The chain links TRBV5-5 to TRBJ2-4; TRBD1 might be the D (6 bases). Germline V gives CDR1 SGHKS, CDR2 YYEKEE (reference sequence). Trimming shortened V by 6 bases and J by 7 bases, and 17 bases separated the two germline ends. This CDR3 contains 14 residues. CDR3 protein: CASNLDSLPNIQYF. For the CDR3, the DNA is TGTGCCAGCAATCTGGACAGTCTCCCTAACATTCAGTACTTC.

CDR3: CASSRRMGGGDGYTF. The DNA of the CDR3 is TGCGCCAGCAGCCGTCGAATGGGGGGCGGCGATGGCTACACCTTC. The V and J genes are TRBV4-3 and TRBJ1-2; tentative D call: TRBD1 (6 bases). Germline CDR1 LGHNA, CDR2 YSLEER. CDR3 length equals 15 residues. V was cut by 4 bases and J by 6 bases, with 18 bases left in between.

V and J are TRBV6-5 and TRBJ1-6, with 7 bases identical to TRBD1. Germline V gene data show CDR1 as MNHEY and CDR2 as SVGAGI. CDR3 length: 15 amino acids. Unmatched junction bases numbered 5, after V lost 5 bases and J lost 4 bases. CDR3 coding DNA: TGTGCCAGCAGTAACACAGGGGAATATAATTCACCCCTCCACTTT. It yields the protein CASSNTGEYNSPLHF.

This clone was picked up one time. The CDR3 nucleotides read TGTGCCAGTAGGTTGACAGGGAATTTCCTCTCTGGGGCCAACGTCCTGACTTTC. Translating it yields CASRLTGNFLSGANVLTF. The chain joins TRBV19 to TRBJ2-6, with 7 bases identical to TRBD1. CDR1 is LNHDA, CDR2 SQIVND, per germline (reference sequence). With 6 bases clipped from V and 0 bases from J, the junction kept 11 bases outside the gene matches. This CDR3 is built from 18 residues. The complete variable domain, with remaining parts taken from reference TRBV19 and TRBJ2-6, reads DGGITQSPKYLFRKEGQNVTLSCEQNLNHDAMYWYRQDPGQGLRLIYYSQIVNDFQKGDIAEGYSVSREKKESFPLTVTSAQKNPTAFYLCASRLTGNFLSGANVLTFGAGSRLTVL.

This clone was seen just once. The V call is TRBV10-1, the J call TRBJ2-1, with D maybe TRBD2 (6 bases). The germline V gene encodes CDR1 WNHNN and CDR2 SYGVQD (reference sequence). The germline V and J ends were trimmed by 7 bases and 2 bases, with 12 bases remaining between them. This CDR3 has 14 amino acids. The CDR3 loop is CASMAAGPYNEQFF. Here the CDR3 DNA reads TGCGCCAGCATGGCGGCGGGGCCCTACAATGAGCAGTTCTTC.

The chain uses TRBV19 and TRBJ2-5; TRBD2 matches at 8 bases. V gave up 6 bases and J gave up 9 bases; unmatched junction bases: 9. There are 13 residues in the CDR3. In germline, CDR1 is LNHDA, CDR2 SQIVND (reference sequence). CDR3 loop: CASRAGGRESQYF. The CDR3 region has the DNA TGTGCCAGTAGGGCGGGGGGCAGGGAGTCCCAGTACTTC.

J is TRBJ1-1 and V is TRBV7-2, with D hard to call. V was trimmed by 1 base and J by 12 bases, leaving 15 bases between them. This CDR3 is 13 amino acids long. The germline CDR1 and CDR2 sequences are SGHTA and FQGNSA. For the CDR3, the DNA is TGTGCCAGCAGCTTAGAAGGTGGGGTGGAATCTTTCTTT. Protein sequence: CASSLEGGVESFF.

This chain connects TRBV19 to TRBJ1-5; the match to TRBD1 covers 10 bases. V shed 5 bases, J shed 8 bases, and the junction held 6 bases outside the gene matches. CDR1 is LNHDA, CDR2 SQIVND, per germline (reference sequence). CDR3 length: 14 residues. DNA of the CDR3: TGTGCCAGTAGTCCCCGGGACAGGGGAAAGCCCCAGCATTTT. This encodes CASSPRDRGKPQHF.

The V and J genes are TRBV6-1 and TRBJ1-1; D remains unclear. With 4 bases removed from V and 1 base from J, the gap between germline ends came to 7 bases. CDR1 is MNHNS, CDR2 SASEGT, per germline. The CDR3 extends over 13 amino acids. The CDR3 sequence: CASSALRNTEAFF. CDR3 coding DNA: TGTGCCAGCAGTGCCCTGAGGAACACTGAAGCTTTCTTT.

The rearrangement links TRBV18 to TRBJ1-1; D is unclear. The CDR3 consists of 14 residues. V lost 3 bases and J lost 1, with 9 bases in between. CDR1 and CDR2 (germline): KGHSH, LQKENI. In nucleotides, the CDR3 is TGTGCCAGCTCACCCCAGGCAGGGAACACTGAAGCTTTCTTT. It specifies CASSPQAGNTEAFF.

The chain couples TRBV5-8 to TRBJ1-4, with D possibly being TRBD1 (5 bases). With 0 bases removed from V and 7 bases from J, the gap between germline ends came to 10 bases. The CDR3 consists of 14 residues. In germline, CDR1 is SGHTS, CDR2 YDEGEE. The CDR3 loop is CASSLGQSAEKLFF. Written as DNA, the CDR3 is TGTGCCAGCAGCTTGGGACAGTCGGCTGAAAAACTGTTTTTT.

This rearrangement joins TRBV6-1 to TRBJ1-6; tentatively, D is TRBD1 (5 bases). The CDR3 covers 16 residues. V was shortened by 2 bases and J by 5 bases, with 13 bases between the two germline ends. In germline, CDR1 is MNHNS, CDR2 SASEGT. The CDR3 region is CASSEFKGFHNSPLHF. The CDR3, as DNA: TGTGCCAGCAGTGAATTTAAGGGGTTCCATAATTCACCCCTCCACTTT.

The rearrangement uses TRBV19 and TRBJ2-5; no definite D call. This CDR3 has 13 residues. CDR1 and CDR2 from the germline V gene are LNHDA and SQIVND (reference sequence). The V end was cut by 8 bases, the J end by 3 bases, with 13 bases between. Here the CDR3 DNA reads TGTGCCAGTGGGGTTGGCAGAAAAGAGACCCAGTACTTC. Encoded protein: CASGVGRKETQYF. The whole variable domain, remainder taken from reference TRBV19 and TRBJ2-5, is DGGITQSPKYLFRKEGQNVTLSCEQNLNHDAMYWYRQDPGQGLRLIYYSQIVNDFQKGDIAEGYSVSREKKESFPLTVTSAQKNPTAFYLCASGVGRKETQYFGPGTRLLVL.

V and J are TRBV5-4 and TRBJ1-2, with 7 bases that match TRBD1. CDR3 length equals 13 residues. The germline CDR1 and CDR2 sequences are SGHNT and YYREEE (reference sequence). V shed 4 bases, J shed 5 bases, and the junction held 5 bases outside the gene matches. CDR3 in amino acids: CASSRPGGYGYTF. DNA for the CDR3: TGTGCCAGCAGCAGGCCAGGGGGGTATGGCTACACCTTC.

CDR3 DNA sequence: TGTGCCACCAGGGACAGGGTATCATGCGAGCAGTACTTC. Its translation: CATRDRVSCEQYF. The chain couples TRBV11-3 to TRBJ2-7, with 9 nucleotides matching TRBD1. Trimming at V came to 10 bases and at J to 6 bases, leaving 10 bases not matched to a gene. The V gene's germline CDR1 is SGHNT and CDR2 YENEEA. The CDR3 has 13 amino acids.

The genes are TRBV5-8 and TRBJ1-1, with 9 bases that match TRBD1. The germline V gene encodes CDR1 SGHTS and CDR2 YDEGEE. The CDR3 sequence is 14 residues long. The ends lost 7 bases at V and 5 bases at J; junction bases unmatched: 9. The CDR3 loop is CASHRDRALTEAFF. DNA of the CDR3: TGTGCCAGCCACCGGGACAGGGCTTTGACTGAAGCTTTCTTT.

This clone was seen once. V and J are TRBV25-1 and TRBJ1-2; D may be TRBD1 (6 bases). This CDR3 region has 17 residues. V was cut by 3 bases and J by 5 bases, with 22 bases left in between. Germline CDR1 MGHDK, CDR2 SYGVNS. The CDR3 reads CASSDAGSWGPGYGYTF. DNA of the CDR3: TGTGCCAGCAGTGATGCCGGGTCGTGGGGGCCGGGGTATGGCTACACCTTC.

In DNA form, the CDR3 reads TGTGCCAGCACGGGGTCGGGCACCGGGGAGCTGTTTTTT. Its protein is CASTGSGTGELFF. The rearrangement links TRBV6-6 to TRBJ2-2; tentatively, D is TRBD2 (5 bases). The CDR3 is made up of 13 amino acids. Germline CDR1 and CDR2: MNHNY and SVGAGI (reference sequence). Trimming cost V 7 bases and J 4 bases, with 10 bases left between them.

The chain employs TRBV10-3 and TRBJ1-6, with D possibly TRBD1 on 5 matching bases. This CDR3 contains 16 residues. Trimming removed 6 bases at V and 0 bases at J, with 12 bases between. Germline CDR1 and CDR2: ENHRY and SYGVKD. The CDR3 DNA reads TGTGCCATCAGCGGGGGGGGGAGCTCCTATAATTCACCCCTCCACTTT. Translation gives CAISGGGSSYNSPLHF.

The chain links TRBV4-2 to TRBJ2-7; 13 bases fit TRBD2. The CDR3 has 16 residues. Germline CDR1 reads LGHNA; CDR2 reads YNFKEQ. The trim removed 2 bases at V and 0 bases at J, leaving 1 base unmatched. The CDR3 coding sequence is TGTGCCAGCAGCCAAACTAGCGGGGGGGCCTCCTACGAGCAGTACTTC. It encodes CASSQTSGGASYEQYF.